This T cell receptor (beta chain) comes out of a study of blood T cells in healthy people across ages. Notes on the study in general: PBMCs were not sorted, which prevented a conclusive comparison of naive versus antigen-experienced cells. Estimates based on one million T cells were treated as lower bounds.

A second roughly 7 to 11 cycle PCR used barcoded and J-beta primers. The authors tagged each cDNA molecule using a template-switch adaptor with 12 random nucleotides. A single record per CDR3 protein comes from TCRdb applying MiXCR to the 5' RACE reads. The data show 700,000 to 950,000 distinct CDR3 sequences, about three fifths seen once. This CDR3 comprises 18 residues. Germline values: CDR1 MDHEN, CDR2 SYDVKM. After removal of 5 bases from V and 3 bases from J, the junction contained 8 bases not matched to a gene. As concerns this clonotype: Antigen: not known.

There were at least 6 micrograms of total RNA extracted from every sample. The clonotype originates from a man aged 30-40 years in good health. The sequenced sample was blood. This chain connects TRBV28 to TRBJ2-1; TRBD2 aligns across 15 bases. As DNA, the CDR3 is TGTGCCAGCAGTCCTCCGGGACTAGCGGGAGGTATCTACAATGAGCAGTTCTTC. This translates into CASSPPGLAGGIYNEQFF.